This T cell receptor (beta chain) stems from a study of blood T cell repertoires in COVID-19. Study summary: The United States, Italy and Spain provided the acute and convalescent COVID-19 samples. Sources were T cells, B-cell-depleted T cells, or PBMCs; the material itself was cDNA or gDNA.

Using immunoSEQ multiplex PCR, the repertoire was profiled, and TCRdb retains in-frame clones only, with some absent. The sample has 20,000 to 25,000 clones, roughly nine tenths seen once; the top ten hold around 25%. This CDR3 spans 15 amino acids. The V gene end was trimmed by 4 bases and the J gene end by 4 bases; junction bases not matched to a gene: 7. Germline CDR1 and CDR2: SGDLS and YYNGEE. The clonotype originates from a human donor with active COVID-19. The donor label of this sample is uncertain. Sample: peripheral blood. V gene TRBV9 combines with J gene TRBJ2-2; 7 positions match TRBD2. CDR3 coding DNA: TGTGCCAGCAGCCCAGATGGGGGGGTCACCGGGGAGCTGTTTTTT. Its translation is CASSPDGGVTGELFF.